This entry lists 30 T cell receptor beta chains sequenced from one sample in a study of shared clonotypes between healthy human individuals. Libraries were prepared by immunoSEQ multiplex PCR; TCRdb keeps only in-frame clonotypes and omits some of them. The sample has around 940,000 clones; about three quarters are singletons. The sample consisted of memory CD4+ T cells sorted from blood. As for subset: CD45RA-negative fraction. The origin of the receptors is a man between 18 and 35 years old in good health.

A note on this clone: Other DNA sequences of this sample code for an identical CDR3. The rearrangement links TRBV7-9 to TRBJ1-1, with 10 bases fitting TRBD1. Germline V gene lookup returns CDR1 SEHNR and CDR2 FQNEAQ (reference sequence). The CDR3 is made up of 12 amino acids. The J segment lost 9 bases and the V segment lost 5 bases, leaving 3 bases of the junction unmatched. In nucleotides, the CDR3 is TGTGCCAGCAGCCCGGGACAGGGGAAAGCTTTCTTT. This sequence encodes CASSPGQGKAFF.

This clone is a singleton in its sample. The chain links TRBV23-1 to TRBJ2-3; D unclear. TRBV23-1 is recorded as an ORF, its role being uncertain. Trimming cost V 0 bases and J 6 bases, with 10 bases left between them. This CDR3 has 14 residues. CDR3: CASSQSQVSDTQYF. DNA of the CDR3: TGCGCCAGCAGTCAATCGCAGGTATCGGATACGCAGTATTTT.

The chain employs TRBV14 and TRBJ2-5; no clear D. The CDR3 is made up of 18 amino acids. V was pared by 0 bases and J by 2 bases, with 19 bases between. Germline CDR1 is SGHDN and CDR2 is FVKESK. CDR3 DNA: TGTGCCAGCAGCCAAGATAATACGGCTACCCTATATCAAGAGACCCAGTACTTC. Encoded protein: CASSQDNTATLYQETQYF.

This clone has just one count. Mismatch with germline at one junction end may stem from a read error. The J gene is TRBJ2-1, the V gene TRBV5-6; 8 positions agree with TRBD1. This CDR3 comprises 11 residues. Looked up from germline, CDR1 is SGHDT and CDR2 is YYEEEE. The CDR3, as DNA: TGTGCCAGCAGCTTGAAGAGACAGGGGATCTTC. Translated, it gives CASSLKRQGIF.

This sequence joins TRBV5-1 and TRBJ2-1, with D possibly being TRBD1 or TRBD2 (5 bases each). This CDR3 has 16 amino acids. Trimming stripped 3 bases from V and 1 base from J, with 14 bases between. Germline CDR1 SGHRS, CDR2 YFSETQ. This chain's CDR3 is CASSSGAGRSYNEQFF. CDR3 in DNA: TGCGCCAGCAGCTCTGGGGCGGGCAGATCCTACAATGAGCAGTTCTTC.

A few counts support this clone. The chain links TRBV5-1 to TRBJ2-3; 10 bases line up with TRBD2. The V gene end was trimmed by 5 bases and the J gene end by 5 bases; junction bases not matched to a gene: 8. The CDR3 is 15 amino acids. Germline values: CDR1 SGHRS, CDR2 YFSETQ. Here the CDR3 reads CASSSLAGAVDTQYF. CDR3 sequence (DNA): TGCGCCAGCAGTTCCCTAGCGGGAGCCGTAGATACGCAGTATTTT.

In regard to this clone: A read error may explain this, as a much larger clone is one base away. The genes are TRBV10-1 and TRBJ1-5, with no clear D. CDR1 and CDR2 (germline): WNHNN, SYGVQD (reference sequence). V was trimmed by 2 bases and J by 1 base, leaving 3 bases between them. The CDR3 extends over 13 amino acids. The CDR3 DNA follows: TGCGCCAGCAGTGAGAAGAGCAATCAGCCCCAGCATTTT. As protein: CASSEKSNQPQHF.

This CDR3 reads CASSRGLAEDLPYNEQFF. As DNA, the CDR3 is TGTGCCAGCAGCCGGGGACTAGCGGAGGACCTTCCCTACAATGAGCAGTTCTTC. The chain recombines TRBV5-4 with TRBJ2-1, with 11 bases that match TRBD2. CDR3 length: 18 amino acids. V lost 4 bases, J lost 2 bases, and 11 bases stayed unmatched. From germline, CDR1 is SGHNT and CDR2 YYREEE (reference sequence).

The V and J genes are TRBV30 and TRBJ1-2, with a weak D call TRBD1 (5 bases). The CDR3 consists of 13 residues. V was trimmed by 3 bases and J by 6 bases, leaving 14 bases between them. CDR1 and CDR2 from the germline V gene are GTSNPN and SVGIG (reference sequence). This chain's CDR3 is CAWRATGVHGYTF. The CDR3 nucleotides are TGTGCCTGGAGAGCCACAGGAGTCCATGGCTACACCTTC.

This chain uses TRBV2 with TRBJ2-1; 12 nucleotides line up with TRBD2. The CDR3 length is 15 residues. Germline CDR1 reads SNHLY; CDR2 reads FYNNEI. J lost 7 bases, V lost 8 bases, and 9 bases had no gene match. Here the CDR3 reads CASRLAGGHVNEQFF. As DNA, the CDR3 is TGTGCCAGCCGGCTAGCGGGGGGGCACGTAAATGAGCAGTTCTTC.

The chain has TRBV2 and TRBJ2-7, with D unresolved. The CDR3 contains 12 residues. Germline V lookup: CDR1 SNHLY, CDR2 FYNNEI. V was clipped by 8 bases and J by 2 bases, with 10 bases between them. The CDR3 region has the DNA TGTGCCAGCTTAAAGCAGACCTACGAGCAGTACTTC. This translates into CASLKQTYEQYF.

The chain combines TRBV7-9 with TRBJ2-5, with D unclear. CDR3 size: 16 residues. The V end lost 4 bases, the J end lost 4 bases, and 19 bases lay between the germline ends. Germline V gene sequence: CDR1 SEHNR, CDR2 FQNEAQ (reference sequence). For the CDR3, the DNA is TGTGCCAGCAGCTCCGGGTCCGGACGCCTCTCAGAGACCCAGTACTTC. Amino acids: CASSSGSGRLSETQYF. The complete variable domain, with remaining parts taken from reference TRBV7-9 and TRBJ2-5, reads DTGVSQNPRHKITKRGQNVTFRCDPISEHNRLYWYRQTLGQGPEFLTYFQNEAQLEKSRLLSDRFSAERPKGSFSTLEIQRTEQGDSAMYLCASSSGSGRLSETQYFGPGTRLLVL.

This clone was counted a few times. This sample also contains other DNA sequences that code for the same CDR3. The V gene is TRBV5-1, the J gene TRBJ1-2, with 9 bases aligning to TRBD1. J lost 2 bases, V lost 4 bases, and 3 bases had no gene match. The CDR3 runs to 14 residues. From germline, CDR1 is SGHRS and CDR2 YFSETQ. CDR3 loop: CASSPGTGNYGYTF. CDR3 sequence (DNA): TGCGCCAGCAGCCCCGGGACAGGGAACTATGGCTACACCTTC.

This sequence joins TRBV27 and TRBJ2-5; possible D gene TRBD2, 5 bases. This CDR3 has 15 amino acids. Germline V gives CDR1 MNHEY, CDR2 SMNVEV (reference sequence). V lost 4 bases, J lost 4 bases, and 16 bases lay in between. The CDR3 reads CASSSRGLLSETQYF. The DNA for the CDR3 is TGTGCCAGCAGTTCGAGAGGGTTATTATCAGAGACCCAGTACTTC.

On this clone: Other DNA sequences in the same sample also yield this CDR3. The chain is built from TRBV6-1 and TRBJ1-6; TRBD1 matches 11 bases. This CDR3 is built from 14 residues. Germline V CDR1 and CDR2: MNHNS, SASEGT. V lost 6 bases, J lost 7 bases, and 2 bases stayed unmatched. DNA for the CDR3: TGTGCCAGCAGGGACAGGGGGCGGAATTCACCCCTCCACTTT. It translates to CASRDRGRNSPLHF.

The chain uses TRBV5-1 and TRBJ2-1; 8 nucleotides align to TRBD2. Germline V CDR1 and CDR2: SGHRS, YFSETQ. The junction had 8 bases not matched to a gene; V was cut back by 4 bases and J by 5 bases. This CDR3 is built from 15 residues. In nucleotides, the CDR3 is TGCGCCAGCAGCCCGCTCGGGACTAGTAACAATGAGCAGTTCTTC. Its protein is CASSPLGTSNNEQFF.

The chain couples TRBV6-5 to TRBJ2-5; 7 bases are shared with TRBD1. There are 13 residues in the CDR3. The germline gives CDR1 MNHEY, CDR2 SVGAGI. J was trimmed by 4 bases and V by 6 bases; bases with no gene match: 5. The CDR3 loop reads CASSYRGPETQYF. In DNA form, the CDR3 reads TGTGCCAGCAGCTACAGGGGCCCAGAGACCCAGTACTTC.

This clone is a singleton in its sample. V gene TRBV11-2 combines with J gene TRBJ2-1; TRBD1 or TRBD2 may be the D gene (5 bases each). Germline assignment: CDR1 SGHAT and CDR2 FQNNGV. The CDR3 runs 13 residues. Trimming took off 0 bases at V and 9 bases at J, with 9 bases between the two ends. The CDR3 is CASSLDRGGEQFF. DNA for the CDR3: TGTGCCAGCAGCTTAGACCGGGGCGGTGAGCAGTTCTTC. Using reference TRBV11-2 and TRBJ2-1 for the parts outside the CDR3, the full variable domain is EAGVAQSPRYKIIEKRQSVAFWCNPISGHATLYWYQQILGQGPKLLIQFQNNGVVDDSQLPKDRFSAERLKGVDSTLKIQPAKLEDSAVYLCASSLDRGGEQFFGPGTRLTVL.

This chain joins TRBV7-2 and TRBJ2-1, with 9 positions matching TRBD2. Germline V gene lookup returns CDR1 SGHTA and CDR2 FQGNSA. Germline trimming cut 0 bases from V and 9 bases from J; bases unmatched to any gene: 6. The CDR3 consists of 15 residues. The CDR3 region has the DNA TGTGCCAGCAGCTTAGCCGGCGGGGGGGCTTTTGAGCAGTTCTTC. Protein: CASSLAGGGAFEQFF.

The CDR3: CASSSPGQGARETQYF. The DNA for the CDR3 is TGTGCCAGCAGCTCCCCGGGACAGGGGGCGCGGGAGACCCAGTACTTC. This chain links TRBV7-2 with TRBJ2-5; 12 bases fit TRBD1. J gave up 5 bases and V 4 bases, and 8 bases lay outside the gene matches. The CDR3 runs 16 residues. Germline loops: CDR1 SGHTA, CDR2 FQGNSA.

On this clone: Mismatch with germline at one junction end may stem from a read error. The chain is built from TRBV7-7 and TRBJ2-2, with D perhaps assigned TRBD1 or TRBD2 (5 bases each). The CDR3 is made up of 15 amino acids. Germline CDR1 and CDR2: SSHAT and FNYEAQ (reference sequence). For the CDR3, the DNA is TGTGCTAGCAGCTCTTACGGGTCTGGGGGCGGGGAGCTGTTTTTT. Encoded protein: CASSSYGSGGGELFF.

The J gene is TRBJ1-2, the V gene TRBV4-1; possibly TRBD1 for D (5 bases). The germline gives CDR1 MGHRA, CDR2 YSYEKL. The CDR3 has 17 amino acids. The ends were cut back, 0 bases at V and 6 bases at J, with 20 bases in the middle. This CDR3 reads CASSQDVGSGPRHGYTF. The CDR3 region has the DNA TGCGCCAGCAGCCAAGACGTAGGGTCAGGGCCGAGGCATGGCTACACCTTC.

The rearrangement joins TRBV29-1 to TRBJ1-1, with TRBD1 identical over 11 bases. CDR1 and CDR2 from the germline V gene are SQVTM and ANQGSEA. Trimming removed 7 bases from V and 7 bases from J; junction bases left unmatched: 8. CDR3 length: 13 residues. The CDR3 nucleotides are TGCAGCGCAAAACGGGACAGGGGGTTTGAAGCTTTCTTT. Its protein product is CSAKRDRGFEAFF.

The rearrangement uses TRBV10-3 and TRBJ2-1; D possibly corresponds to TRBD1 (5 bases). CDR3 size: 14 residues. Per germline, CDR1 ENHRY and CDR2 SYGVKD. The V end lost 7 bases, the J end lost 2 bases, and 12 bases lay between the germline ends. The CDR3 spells CAITRDSAYNEQFF. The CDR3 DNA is TGTGCCATCACGCGAGACAGTGCCTACAATGAGCAGTTCTTC.

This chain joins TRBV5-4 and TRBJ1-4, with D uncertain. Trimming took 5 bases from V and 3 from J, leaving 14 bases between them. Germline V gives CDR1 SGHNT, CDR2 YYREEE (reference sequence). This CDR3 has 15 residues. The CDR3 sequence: CASRQDGRSNEKLFF. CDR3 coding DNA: TGTGCCAGCAGACAAGACGGGCGATCTAATGAAAAACTGTTTTTT.

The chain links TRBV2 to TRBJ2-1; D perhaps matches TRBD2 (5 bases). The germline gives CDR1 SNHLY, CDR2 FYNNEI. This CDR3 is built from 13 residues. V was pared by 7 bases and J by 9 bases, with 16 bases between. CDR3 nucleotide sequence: TGTGCCAGCAACCCGACGGGGATGGGTGAGCAGTTCTTC. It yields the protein CASNPTGMGEQFF.

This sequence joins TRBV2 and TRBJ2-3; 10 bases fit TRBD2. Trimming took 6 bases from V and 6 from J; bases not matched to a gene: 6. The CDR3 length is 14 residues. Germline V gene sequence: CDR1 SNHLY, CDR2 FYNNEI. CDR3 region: CASRLLAGRDTQYF. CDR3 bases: TGTGCCAGCAGGCTACTAGCGGGGAGGGATACGCAGTATTTT.

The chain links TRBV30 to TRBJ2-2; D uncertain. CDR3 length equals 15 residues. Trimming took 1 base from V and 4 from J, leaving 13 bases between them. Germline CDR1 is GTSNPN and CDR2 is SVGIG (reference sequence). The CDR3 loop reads CAWSAAAGSTGELFF. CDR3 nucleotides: TGTGCCTGGAGTGCTGCCGCAGGAAGCACCGGGGAGCTGTTTTTT.

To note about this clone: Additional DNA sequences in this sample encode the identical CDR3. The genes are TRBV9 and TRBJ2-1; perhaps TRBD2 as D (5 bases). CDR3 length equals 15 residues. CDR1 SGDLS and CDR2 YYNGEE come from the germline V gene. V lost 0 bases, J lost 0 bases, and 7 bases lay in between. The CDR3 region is CASSVAEGSYNEQFF. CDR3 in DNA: TGTGCCAGCAGCGTAGCTGAGGGCTCCTACAATGAGCAGTTCTTC.

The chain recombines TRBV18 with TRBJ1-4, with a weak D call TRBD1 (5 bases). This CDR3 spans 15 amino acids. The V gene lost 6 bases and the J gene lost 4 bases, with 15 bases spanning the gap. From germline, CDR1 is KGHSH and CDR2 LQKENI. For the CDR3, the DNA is TGTGCCAGCTCGTACATGGGACTGCTTAATGAAAAACTGTTTTTT. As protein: CASSYMGLLNEKLFF.